This T cell receptor (beta chain) was documented in a study of identical twins. The length of the CDR3 is 17 residues. Germline V gives CDR1 MNHEY, CDR2 SMNVEV (reference sequence). The junction had 10 bases not matched to a gene; V was cut back by 5 bases and J by 4 bases. TCRdb re-called the 5' RACE reads with MiXCR, one entry per CDR3 protein. The table lists some 460,000 distinct CDR3 sequences, 14% of them singletons. The same sample was also studied in work on yellow fever vaccine responses in identical twins.

The sequence came from a woman aged 18 to 35 in good health. The rearrangement links TRBV27 to TRBJ2-3, with TRBD2 matching 12 bases. Sequencing was done on a sample of CD4+ T cells sorted from blood. DNA for the CDR3: TGTGCCAGCAGTCCCGTCCTAGCGGGAGGGCCAGCAGATACGCAGTATTTT. This sequence encodes CASSPVLAGGPADTQYF.